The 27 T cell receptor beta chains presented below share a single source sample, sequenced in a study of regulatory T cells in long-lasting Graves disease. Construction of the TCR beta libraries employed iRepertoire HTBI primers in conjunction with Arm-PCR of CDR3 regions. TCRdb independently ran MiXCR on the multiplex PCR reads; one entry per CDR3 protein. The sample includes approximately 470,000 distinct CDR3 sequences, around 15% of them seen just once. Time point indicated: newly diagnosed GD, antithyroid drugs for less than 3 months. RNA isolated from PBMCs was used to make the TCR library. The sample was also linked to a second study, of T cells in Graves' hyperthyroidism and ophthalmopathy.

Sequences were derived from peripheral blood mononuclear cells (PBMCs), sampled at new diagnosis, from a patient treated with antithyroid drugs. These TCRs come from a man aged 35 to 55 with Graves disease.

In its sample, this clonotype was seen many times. The CDR3: CSARALAGGNYEQYF. The CDR3 nucleotides read TGCAGTGCTAGAGCACTAGCGGGAGGCAACTACGAGCAGTACTTC. V usage is TRBV20-1 and J usage is TRBJ2-7, with 12 bases identical to TRBD2. Germline assignment: CDR1 DFQATT and CDR2 SNEGSKA (reference sequence). The CDR3 is 15 residues long. The trim removed 1 base at V and 3 bases at J, leaving 4 bases unmatched.

In nucleotides, the CDR3 is TGTGCCAGCAGCCCCCGTGGTGGGAATGGCTACACCTTC. Its protein is CASSPRGGNGYTF. This chain connects TRBV7-3 to TRBJ1-2; D is undetermined. The CDR3 consists of 13 residues. V dropped 5 bases and J dropped 6 bases, with 13 bases sitting between them. From germline, CDR1 is SGHTA and CDR2 FQGTGA.

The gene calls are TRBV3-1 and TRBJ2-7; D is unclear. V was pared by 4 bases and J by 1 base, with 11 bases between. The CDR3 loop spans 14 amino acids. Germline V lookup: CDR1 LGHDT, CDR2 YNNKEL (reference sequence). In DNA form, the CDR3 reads TGTGCCAGCAGCCCTAGGAGAGTTTCCTACGAGCAGTACTTC. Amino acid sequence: CASSPRRVSYEQYF.

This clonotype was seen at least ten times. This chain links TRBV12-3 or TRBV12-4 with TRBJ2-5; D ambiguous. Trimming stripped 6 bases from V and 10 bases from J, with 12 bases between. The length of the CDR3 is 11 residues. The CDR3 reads CASSPGWSQYF. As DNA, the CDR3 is TGTGCCAGCAGCCCCGGGTGGAGCCAGTACTTC.

The DNA of the CDR3 is TGTGCCAGCTCGGGAGGCAGGGGTGATCAGCCCCAGCATTTT. It codes for CASSGGRGDQPQHF. This chain connects TRBV18 to TRBJ1-5, with D tentatively TRBD1 (6 bases). V dropped 6 bases and J dropped 5 bases, with 14 bases sitting between them. Germline CDR1 KGHSH, CDR2 LQKENI. CDR3 size: 14 residues.

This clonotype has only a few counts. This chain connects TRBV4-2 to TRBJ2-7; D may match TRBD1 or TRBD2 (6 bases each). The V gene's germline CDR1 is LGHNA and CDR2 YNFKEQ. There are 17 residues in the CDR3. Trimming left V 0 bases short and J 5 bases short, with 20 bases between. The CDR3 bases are TGTGCCAGCAGCCAAGATGAGTCGGGGGCTACAGTCGACGAGCAGTACTTC. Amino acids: CASSQDESGATVDEQYF.

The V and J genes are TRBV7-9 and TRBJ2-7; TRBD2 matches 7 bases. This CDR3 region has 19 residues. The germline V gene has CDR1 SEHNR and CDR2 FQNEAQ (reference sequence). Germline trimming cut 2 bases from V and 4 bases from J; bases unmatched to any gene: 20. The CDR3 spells CASSLKISPQAGEKYEQYF. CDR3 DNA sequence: TGTGCCAGCAGCTTAAAAATCTCCCCCCAGGCGGGAGAAAAATACGAGCAGTACTTC. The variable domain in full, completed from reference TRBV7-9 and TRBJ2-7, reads DTGVSQNPRHKITKRGQNVTFRCDPISEHNRLYWYRQTLGQGPEFLTYFQNEAQLEKSRLLSDRFSAERPKGSFSTLEIQRTEQGDSAMYLCASSLKISPQAGEKYEQYFGPGTRLTVT.

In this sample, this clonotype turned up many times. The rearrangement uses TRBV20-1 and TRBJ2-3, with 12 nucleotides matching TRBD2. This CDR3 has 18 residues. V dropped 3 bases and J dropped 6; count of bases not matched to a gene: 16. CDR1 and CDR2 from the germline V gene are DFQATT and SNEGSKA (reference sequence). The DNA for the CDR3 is TGCAGTGCTAGGCCGATGAGGACTAGCGGGATTAAAGCGGATACGCAGTATTTT. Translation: CSARPMRTSGIKADTQYF.

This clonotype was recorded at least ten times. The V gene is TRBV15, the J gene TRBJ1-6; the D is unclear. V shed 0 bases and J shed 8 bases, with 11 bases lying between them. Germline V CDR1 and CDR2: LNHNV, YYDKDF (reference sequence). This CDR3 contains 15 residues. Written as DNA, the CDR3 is TGTGCCACCAGCAGAGAAAAGGGCCTGGATTCACCCCTCCACTTT. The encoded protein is CATSREKGLDSPLHF. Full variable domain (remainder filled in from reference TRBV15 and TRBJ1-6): DAMVIQNPRYQVTQFGKPVTLSCSQTLNHNVMYWYQQKSSQAPKLLFHYYDKDFNNEADTPDNFQSRRPNTSFCFLDIRSPGLGDTAMYLCATSREKGLDSPLHFGNGTRLTVT.

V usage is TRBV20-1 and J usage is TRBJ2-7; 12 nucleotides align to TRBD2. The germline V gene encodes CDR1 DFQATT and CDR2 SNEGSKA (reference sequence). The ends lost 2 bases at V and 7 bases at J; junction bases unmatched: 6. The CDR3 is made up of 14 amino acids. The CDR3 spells CSARILAGGGEQYF. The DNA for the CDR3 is TGCAGTGCTAGAATTCTAGCGGGAGGGGGTGAGCAGTACTTC.

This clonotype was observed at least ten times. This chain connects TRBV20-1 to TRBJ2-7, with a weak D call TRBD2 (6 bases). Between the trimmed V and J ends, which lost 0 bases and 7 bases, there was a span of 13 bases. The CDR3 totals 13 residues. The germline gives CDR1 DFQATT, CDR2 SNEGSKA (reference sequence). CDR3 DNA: TGCAGTGCTAGAGATTCCCGGGAGTGGGAGCAGTACTTC. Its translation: CSARDSREWEQYF.

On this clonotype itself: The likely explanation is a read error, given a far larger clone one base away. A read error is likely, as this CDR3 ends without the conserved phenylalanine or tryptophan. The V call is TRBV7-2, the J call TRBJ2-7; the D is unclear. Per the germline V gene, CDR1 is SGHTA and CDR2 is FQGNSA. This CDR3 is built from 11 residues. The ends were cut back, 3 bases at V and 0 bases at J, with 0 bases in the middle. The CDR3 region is CASSFSYEQYL. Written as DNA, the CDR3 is TGTGCCAGCAGCTTCTCCTACGAGCAGTACTTG.

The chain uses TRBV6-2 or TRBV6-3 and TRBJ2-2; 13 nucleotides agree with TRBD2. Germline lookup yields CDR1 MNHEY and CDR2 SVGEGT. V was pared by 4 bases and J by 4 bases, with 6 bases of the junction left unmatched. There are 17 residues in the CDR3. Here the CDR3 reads CASSFKLAGGLTGELFF. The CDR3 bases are TGTGCCAGCAGTTTTAAACTAGCGGGAGGGCTCACCGGGGAGCTGTTTTTT.

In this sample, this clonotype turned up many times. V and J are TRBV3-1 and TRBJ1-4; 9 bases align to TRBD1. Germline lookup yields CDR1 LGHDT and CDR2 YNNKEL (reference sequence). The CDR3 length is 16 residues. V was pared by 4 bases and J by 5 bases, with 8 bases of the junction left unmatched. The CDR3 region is CASSPHGGTGNEKLFF. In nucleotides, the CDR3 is TGTGCCAGCAGCCCCCACGGGGGGACAGGGAATGAAAAACTGTTTTTT.

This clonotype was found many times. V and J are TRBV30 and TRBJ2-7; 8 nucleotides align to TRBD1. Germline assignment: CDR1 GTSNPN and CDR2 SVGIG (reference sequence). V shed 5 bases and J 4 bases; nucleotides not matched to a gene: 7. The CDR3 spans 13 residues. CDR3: CAWGQGALYEQYF. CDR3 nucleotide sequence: TGTGCCTGGGGACAGGGCGCGCTTTACGAGCAGTACTTC.

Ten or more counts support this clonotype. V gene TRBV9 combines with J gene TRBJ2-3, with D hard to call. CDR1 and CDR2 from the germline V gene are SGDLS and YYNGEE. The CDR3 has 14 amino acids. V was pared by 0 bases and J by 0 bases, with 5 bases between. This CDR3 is CASSVEVSTDTQYF. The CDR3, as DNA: TGTGCCAGCAGCGTAGAGGTTAGCACAGATACGCAGTATTTT.

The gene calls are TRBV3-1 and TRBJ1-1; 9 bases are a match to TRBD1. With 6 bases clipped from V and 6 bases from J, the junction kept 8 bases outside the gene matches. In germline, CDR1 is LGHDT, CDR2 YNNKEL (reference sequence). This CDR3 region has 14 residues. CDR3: CASRGDRATPEAFF. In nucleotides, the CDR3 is TGTGCCAGCAGAGGGGACAGGGCAACCCCTGAAGCTTTCTTT.

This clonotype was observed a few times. CDR3 DNA: TGTGCCAGCAGTTTTCGGGGGTCCTATAATTCACCCCTCCACTTT. Translated: CASSFRGSYNSPLHF. The chain has TRBV12-3 or TRBV12-4 and TRBJ1-6; TRBD1 might be the D (5 bases). The CDR3 consists of 15 residues. V lost 3 bases and J 1 base, leaving 7 bases between the germline ends.

The CDR3 bases are TGTGCCAGCAACCTGTACAGGCTGGGAAGAACAACTAATGAAAAACTGTTTTTT. Translation gives CASNLYRLGRTTNEKLFF. This rearrangement joins TRBV28 to TRBJ1-4; perhaps TRBD1 as D (5 bases). CDR1 and CDR2 (germline): MDHEN, SYDVKM. Deletions cut 7 bases from V and 0 bases from J, with 21 bases between. The CDR3 loop spans 18 amino acids. Variable domain in full (rest from reference TRBV28 and TRBJ1-4): DVKVTQSSRYLVKRTGEKVFLECVQDMDHENMFWYRQDPGLGLRLIYFSYDVKMKEKGDIPEGYSVSREKKERFSLILESASTNQTSMYLCASNLYRLGRTTNEKLFFGSGTQLSVL.

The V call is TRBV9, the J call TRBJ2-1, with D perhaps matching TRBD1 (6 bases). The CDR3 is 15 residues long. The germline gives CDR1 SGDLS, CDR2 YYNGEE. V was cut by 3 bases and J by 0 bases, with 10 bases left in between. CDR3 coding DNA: TGTGCCAGCAGCGCGGACAGACTCTCCTACAATGAGCAGTTCTTC. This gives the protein CASSADRLSYNEQFF.

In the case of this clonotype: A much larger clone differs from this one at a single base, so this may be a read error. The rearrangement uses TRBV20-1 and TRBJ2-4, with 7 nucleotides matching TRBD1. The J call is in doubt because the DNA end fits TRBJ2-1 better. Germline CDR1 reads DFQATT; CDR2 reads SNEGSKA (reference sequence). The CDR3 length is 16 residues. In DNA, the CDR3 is TGCAGTGCTAGAGATCTCCGACAGGGAAGCTCCTACGAGCAGTTCTTC. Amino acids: CSARDLRQGSSYEQFF.

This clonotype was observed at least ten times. The CDR3 DNA sequence: TGTGCCAGCAGTTTAAGTCCACAGAACACCGGGGAGCTGTTTTTT. Its translation: CASSLSPQNTGELFF. The rearrangement links TRBV28 to TRBJ2-2; no definite D call. The CDR3 is made up of 15 amino acids. The V end was cut by 2 bases, the J end by 1 base, with 8 bases between. The germline CDR1 and CDR2 sequences are MDHEN and SYDVKM.

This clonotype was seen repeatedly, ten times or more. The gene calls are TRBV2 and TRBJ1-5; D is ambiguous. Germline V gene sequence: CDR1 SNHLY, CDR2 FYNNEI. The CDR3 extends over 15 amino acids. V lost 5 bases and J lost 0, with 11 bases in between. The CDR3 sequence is CASSQTDLSNQPQHF. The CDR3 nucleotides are TGTGCCAGCAGTCAGACTGACCTTAGCAATCAGCCCCAGCATTTT.

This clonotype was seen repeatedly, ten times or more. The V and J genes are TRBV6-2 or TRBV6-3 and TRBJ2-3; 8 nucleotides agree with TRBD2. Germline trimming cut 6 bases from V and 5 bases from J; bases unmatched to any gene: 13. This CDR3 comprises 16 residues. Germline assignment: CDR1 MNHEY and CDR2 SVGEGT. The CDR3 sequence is CASRRGLAVLGDTQYF. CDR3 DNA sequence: TGTGCCAGCAGACGCGGACTAGCAGTCCTTGGAGATACGCAGTATTTT.

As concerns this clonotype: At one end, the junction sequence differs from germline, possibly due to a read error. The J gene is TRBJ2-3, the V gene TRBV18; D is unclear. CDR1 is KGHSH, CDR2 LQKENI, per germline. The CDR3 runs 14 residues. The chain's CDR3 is CANSPTASTDTQYF. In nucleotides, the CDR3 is TGTGCCAACTCACCAACCGCTAGCACAGATACGCAGTATTTT.

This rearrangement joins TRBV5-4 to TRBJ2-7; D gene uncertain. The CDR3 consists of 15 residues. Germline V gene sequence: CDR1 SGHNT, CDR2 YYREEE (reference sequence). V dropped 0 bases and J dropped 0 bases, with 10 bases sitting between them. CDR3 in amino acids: CASSLDERSSYEQYF. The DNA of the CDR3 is TGTGCCAGCAGCTTGGATGAGCGTTCCTCCTACGAGCAGTACTTC.

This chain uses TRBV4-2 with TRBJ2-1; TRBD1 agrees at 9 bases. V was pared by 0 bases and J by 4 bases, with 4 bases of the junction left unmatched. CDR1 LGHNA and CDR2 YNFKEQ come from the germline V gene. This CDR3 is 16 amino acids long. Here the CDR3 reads CASSQEGTGNYNEQFF. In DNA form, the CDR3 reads TGTGCCAGCAGCCAAGAGGGGACAGGGAATTACAATGAGCAGTTCTTC.